This TCR beta chain emerged from a study of T cell repertoires in cytomegalovirus infection (dated by TCRdb to the late 2010s). At the level of the whole study: The peptide stimulations were aimed at well-studied HLA-B-restricted epitopes as well as recently identified HLA-C-restricted CMV epitopes, whose presentation resists viral immunomodulation. The HLA type of each donor mattered for the analysis, because public TCR beta signatures pointed to carriage of CMV infection along with the matching HLA type.

The treatment or condition tag for this specimen amounts to: in vitro stimulation with specific CMV peptide epitopes to enrich CMV-specific T cells. Looking up the germline V gene yields CDR1 SGHTA and CDR2 FQGNSA. Unmatched junction bases come to 12, with V trimmed by 2 bases and J by 0 bases. Including cysteine and phenylalanine, the CDR3 has 20 amino acids. Only CDR3 DNA is held: 60 bases, read in frame from base 1. General study outcomes and caveats: Carriers of CMV infection plus the relevant HLA type were discriminated by the cumulative frequency of public TCR beta family members in the study cohort and in an independent roughly 340-donor cohort. The ex vivo response was dominated by HLA-C-restricted CMV-specific TCR beta clonotypes, which also provided the single most frequent clonotype in two of eight donors.

In its sample, this clonotype was seen many times. The antigen this receptor binds is unknown. Base qualities are missing; no much larger clone stands one base away. The sequencer listed for this sample is Illumina HiSeq 1500. The public reads were run again by TCRdb, first through fastp at Q25 and then through MiXCR, and only productive beta chains were kept. Each entry merges the rows of one CDR3 protein and shows their most common DNA and genes. The table for this sample lists 830,000 or so distinct CDR3 sequences; over 25% of them were counted only once. Around 12% of the sample is in the top ten clones.

The chain joins TRBV7-2 to TRBJ2-1; TRBD2 lines up with 11 middle nucleotides. This clonotype was obtained from a human donor in good health (CMV status not recorded). Some clones in this sample may be carry-over from other donors' samples. Sequenced here: cultured CD8+ T cells from PBMCs, sampled from culture after CMV antigen stimulation. Here is the DNA: TGTGCCAGCAGCTTAAGGCTAGCGGGGGGTCGCACTGTCTCCTACAATGAGCAGTTCTTC. Its coded protein is CASSLRLAGGRTVSYNEQFF.